These T cell receptor beta chains were read from a single sample in a study of Graves' ophthalmopathy and Graves' hyperthyroidism. TCRdb processed the multiplex PCR reads anew with MiXCR; each CDR3 protein has one entry. The table shows fewer than 250,000 distinct CDR3 sequences, with 25% to 30% occurring only once. Source material: peripheral blood. The receptors derive from a man in his fifties or sixties with Graves' ophthalmopathy. CDR3s leave out the opening cysteine and the closing phenylalanine or tryptophan. Fields, in order: J gene, V gene, CDR3 protein.

TRBJ1-1 TRBV24-1 ATSDSTWEAF
TRBJ1-5 TRBV24-1 ATSVQGSQPQH
TRBJ2-7 TRBV6-1 ASSEATGGAYEQY
TRBJ2-7 TRBV11-1 ASLTGSGPAYEQY
TRBJ1-1 TRBV12-3/TRBV12-4 ASNLAENTEAF
TRBJ1-1 TRBV6-1 ASTEGHTEAF
TRBJ2-2 TRBV2 ASKGLAGGTNTGELF
TRBJ1-1 TRBV19 ASSIDGGSTEAF
TRBJ2-5 TRBV20-1 SARYETQY
TRBJ2-7 TRBV28 ASSSASGSTYEQY
TRBJ1-6 TRBV19 ASSVVWSSYNSPLH
TRBJ2-7 TRBV5-1 ASSRLVEGVGNEQY
TRBJ2-2 TRBV19 ASTHSRLERTTGELF
TRBJ2-2 TRBV6-1 ASNVAGVFGTGELF
TRBJ1-3 TRBV29-1 SVAQGSHSGNTIY
TRBJ2-7 TRBV11-3 ASSSLGPGYEQY
TRBJ1-1 TRBV29-1 SVVNDRAF
TRBJ2-5 TRBV7-9 ASSSGGWETQY
TRBJ2-7 TRBV7-2 ASSLARSGQGLSYEQY
TRBJ2-7 TRBV11-2 ASSSSGGDGTYEQY
TRBJ2-2 TRBV28 ASSFGGGIPGELF
TRBJ2-5 TRBV3-1 ASSQDPALAGGEETQY
TRBJ2-2 TRBV6-2/TRBV6-3 ASSYSGRSTGELF
TRBJ2-5 TRBV28 ASSLLPGEGMETQY
TRBJ2-5 TRBV3-1 ASSQDPRSQETQY
TRBJ1-1 TRBV10-3 AISGHQNTEAF
TRBJ1-1 TRBV6-5 ASRPPERDRDTEAF
TRBJ2-5 TRBV20-1 SAPGLLQETQY
TRBJ2-7 TRBV5-1 ASSARTSGSSEQY
TRBJ1-6 TRBV28 ASSPGLSYNSPLH
TRBJ2-5 TRBV6-5 ASSPGGGQLYQETQY
TRBJ2-7 TRBV6-2/TRBV6-3 ASSYPSSTSGTTTYEQY
TRBJ1-2 TRBV28 ASSGTGGNYGYT
TRBJ1-1 TRBV30 ALLPDGGVTEAF
TRBJ1-2 TRBV28 ASSSQRSGYT
TRBJ2-5 TRBV7-2 ASSLVAGVAETQY
TRBJ1-1 TRBV13 ASIQLELTEAF
TRBJ1-1 TRBV6-5 ASSWENTEAF
TRBJ2-2 TRBV29-1 SVSGTGTSRGPGELF
TRBJ2-7 TRBV15 ATSRVTASGEQY
TRBJ2-5 TRBV15 ATSRDPGKQETQY
TRBJ2-7 TRBV28 ASSPQIAASYEQY